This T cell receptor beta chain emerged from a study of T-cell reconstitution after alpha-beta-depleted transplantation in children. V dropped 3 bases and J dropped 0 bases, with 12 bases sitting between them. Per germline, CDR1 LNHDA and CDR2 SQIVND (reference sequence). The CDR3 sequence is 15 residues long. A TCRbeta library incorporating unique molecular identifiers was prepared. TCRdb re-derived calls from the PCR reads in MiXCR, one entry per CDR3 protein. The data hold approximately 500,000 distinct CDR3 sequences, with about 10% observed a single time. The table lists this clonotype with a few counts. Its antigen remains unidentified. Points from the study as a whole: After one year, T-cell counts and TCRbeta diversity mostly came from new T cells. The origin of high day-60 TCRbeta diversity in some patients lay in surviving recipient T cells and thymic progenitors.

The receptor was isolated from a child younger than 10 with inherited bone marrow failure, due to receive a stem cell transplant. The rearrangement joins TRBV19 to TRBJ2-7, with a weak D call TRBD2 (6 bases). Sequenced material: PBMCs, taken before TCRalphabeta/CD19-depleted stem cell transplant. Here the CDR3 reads CASSILVGGSYEQYF. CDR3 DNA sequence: TGTGCCAGTAGTATCTTAGTGGGAGGCTCCTACGAGCAGTACTTC.